These T cell receptor beta chains were read from a single sample in a study of T cell changes during pregnancy in multiple sclerosis. The data were produced by immunoSEQ multiplex PCR, yet TCRdb's version contains in-frame clones alone and is incomplete. The table has 50,000 to 60,000 clones, around nine tenths seen once; the top ten hold 0.2% to 0.3%. The sample was CD4+ T cells from peripheral blood mononuclear cells, taken in the second trimester of pregnancy. The origin of the receptors is a female donor with multiple sclerosis, enrolled in a pregnancy study. Both conserved end residues are part of each CDR3. D genes are given only for firm matches. Expanded clones get a size class; other rows say once, few or many, or leave the size out.

J gene: TRBJ1-4
V gene: TRBV5-1
D gene: .
clone size: .
CDR3 DNA: TGCGCCAGCAGGCAGGGACTCTCAACTAATGAAAAACTGTTTTTT
CDR3 protein: CASRQGLSTNEKLFF

J gene: TRBJ2-1
V gene: TRBV5-6
D gene: .
clone size: .
CDR3 DNA: TGTGCCAGCAGCAAATCCCCAATCCCACTACCGAATGAGCAGTTCTTC
CDR3 protein: CASSKSPIPLPNEQFF

J gene: TRBJ2-1
V gene: TRBV18
D gene: .
clone size: once
CDR3 DNA: TGTGCCAGCTCACCACAGGGGGATGAGCAGTTCTTC
CDR3 protein: CASSPQGDEQFF

J gene: TRBJ1-5
V gene: TRBV6-1
D gene: .
clone size: .
CDR3 DNA: TGTGCCAGCAACCAGGGAGGAAATGGCAATCAGCCCCAGCATTTT
CDR3 protein: CASNQGGNGNQPQHF

J gene: TRBJ2-5
V gene: TRBV19
D gene: TRBD2
clone size: .
CDR3 DNA: TGTGCCAGTAGTAAGACTAGCGGGGGGCCAGGCCAAGAGACCCAGTACTTC
CDR3 protein: CASSKTSGGPGQETQYF

J gene: TRBJ2-2
V gene: TRBV6-1
D gene: .
clone size: .
CDR3 DNA: TGTGCCAGCAAGGGTCAGGGTTACACCGGGGAGCTGTTTTTT
CDR3 protein: CASKGQGYTGELFF

J gene: TRBJ1-2
V gene: TRBV7-8
D gene: .
clone size: .
CDR3 DNA: TGTGCCAGCAGCTTAGCGCCTCAGGGAGGTGGCTACACCTTC
CDR3 protein: CASSLAPQGGGYTF

J gene: TRBJ1-5
V gene: TRBV7-2
D gene: .
clone size: .
CDR3 DNA: TGTGCCAGCAGCTTAAGAGGGCCAAGCAATCAGCCCCAGCATTTT
CDR3 protein: CASSLRGPSNQPQHF

J gene: TRBJ2-7
V gene: TRBV5-5
D gene: TRBD1
clone size: .
CDR3 DNA: TGTGCCAGCAGCTTTCCACGTCGACAGGGGGCAATTTACGAGCAGTACTTC
CDR3 protein: CASSFPRRQGAIYEQYF

J gene: TRBJ2-3
V gene: TRBV5-6
D gene: .
clone size: few
CDR3 DNA: TGTGCCAGCAGCAGGGATGGAGGGGGCGCGACAGATACGCAGTATTTT
CDR3 protein: CASSRDGGGATDTQYF

J gene: TRBJ2-2
V gene: TRBV6-6
D gene: .
clone size: .
CDR3 DNA: TGTGCCAGCAGTTACCCCCAGGCCGGGGAGCTGTTTTTT
CDR3 protein: CASSYPQAGELFF

J gene: TRBJ1-6
V gene: TRBV19
D gene: TRBD1
clone size: .
CDR3 DNA: TGTGCCAGTAGTTCGAGGGGGCGCGTCCATAATTCACCCCTCCACTTT
CDR3 protein: CASSSRGRVHNSPLHF

J gene: TRBJ1-6
V gene: TRBV27
D gene: .
clone size: .
CDR3 DNA: TGTGCCAGCAGTCCCGGGGTCCCCGTTAATTCACCCCTCCACTTT
CDR3 protein: CASSPGVPVNSPLHF

J gene: TRBJ2-3
V gene: TRBV9
D gene: .
clone size: .
CDR3 DNA: TGTGCCAGCAGCGTAGCTACCGGGGGTGCGCAGTATTTT
CDR3 protein: CASSVATGGAQYF

J gene: TRBJ1-6
V gene: TRBV10-1
D gene: TRBD1
clone size: once
CDR3 DNA: TGCGCCAGCGAAAACCCCCCGGGACAGGAAAATTCACCCCTCCACTTT
CDR3 protein: CASENPPGQENSPLHF

J gene: TRBJ1-4
V gene: TRBV7-9
D gene: TRBD1
clone size: .
CDR3 DNA: TGTGCCAGCAGCTTAGACAGGGGGCTTAGTGAAAAACTGTTTTTT
CDR3 protein: CASSLDRGLSEKLFF

J gene: TRBJ2-1
V gene: TRBV6-4
D gene: TRBD2
clone size: once
CDR3 DNA: TGTGCCAGCAGTGATAGCGGGGGGGCTTTCAATGAGCAGTTCTTC
CDR3 protein: CASSDSGGAFNEQFF

J gene: TRBJ2-7
V gene: TRBV11-3
D gene: TRBD1
clone size: once
CDR3 DNA: TGTGCCAGCAGCCGCGGGACAGGGAGCTACGAGCAGTACTTC
CDR3 protein: CASSRGTGSYEQYF

J gene: TRBJ2-2
V gene: TRBV7-9
D gene: TRBD2
clone size: .
CDR3 DNA: TGTGCCAGTAAGCCAAGGGGACTAGAGGGCACCGGGGAGCTGTTTTTT
CDR3 protein: CASKPRGLEGTGELFF

J gene: TRBJ2-3
V gene: TRBV29-1
D gene: .
clone size: .
CDR3 DNA: TGCAGCGTTGAAGATTATCGGGGGGCCACAGATACGCAGTATTTT
CDR3 protein: CSVEDYRGATDTQYF

J gene: TRBJ1-6
V gene: TRBV19
D gene: TRBD1
clone size: once
CDR3 DNA: TGTGCCAGCAAGGGGGCTGGTCATTCACCCCTCCACTTT
CDR3 protein: CASKGAGHSPLHF

J gene: TRBJ1-4
V gene: TRBV21-1
D gene: .
clone size: .
CDR3 DNA: TGTGCCAGCAGCAAAGATGGTGGAGCAACTAATGAAAAACTGTTTTTT
CDR3 protein: CASSKDGGATNEKLFF

J gene: TRBJ1-5
V gene: TRBV2
D gene: .
clone size: few
CDR3 DNA: TGTGCCAGCAGTGAACTGGTGGGCCCGGGGGATCAGCCCCAGCATTTT
CDR3 protein: CASSELVGPGDQPQHF

J gene: TRBJ1-5
V gene: TRBV10-3
D gene: .
clone size: .
CDR3 DNA: TGTGCCATCAGTGAGTCCCTCCCAGGGGTCCGGGATCAGCCCCAGCATTTT
CDR3 protein: CAISESLPGVRDQPQHF

J gene: TRBJ2-6
V gene: TRBV5-8
D gene: .
clone size: .
CDR3 DNA: TGTGCCAGCAGCTCCCTCGGGGCTGGGGCCAACGTCCTGACTTTC
CDR3 protein: CASSSLGAGANVLTF

J gene: TRBJ2-1
V gene: TRBV15
D gene: .
clone size: once
CDR3 DNA: TGTGCCACCAGCCAGGGGCTAGCGGACGAATACAATGAGCAGTTCTTC
CDR3 protein: CATSQGLADEYNEQFF

J gene: TRBJ1-3
V gene: TRBV5-4
D gene: TRBD1
clone size: .
CDR3 DNA: TGTGCCACCACGACAGGGGGAGGAGGAAACACCATATATTTT
CDR3 protein: CATTTGGGGNTIYF

J gene: TRBJ2-1
V gene: TRBV5-1
D gene: TRBD2
clone size: .
CDR3 DNA: TGCGCCAGCAGCCCACTAGCGGGGGGACAAAGAATGTACAATGAGCAGTTCTTC
CDR3 protein: CASSPLAGGQRMYNEQFF

J gene: TRBJ1-2
V gene: TRBV7-8
D gene: TRBD1
clone size: .
CDR3 DNA: TGTGCCAGCAGCCCTGGACCTGGACAGGGTCGCGGCTACACCTTC
CDR3 protein: CASSPGPGQGRGYTF

J gene: TRBJ1-4
V gene: TRBV5-1
D gene: TRBD1
clone size: .
CDR3 DNA: TGCGCCAGCAGCTCACAGGGGCTAGGTGAAAAACTGTTTTTT
CDR3 protein: CASSSQGLGEKLFF

J gene: TRBJ2-7
V gene: TRBV30
D gene: .
clone size: once
CDR3 DNA: TGTGCCTGGAGTCTAGAGACCTACGAGCAGTACTTC
CDR3 protein: CAWSLETYEQYF

J gene: TRBJ1-1
V gene: TRBV7-9
D gene: TRBD1
clone size: .
CDR3 DNA: TGTGCCAGCAGCTTGGGACAGGGGTTGGAAGCTTTCTTT
CDR3 protein: CASSLGQGLEAFF

J gene: TRBJ2-3
V gene: TRBV11-2
D gene: TRBD1
clone size: .
CDR3 DNA: TGTGCCAGCAGCTTAGGACTGGACAGGTCCGTGGTAGATACGCAGTATTTT
CDR3 protein: CASSLGLDRSVVDTQYF

J gene: TRBJ2-5
V gene: TRBV7-2
D gene: TRBD1
clone size: once
CDR3 DNA: TGTGCCAGCAGGCGGACAGGGGGCGAGACCCAGTACTTC
CDR3 protein: CASRRTGGETQYF

J gene: TRBJ1-5
V gene: TRBV6-1
D gene: .
clone size: .
CDR3 DNA: TGTGCCAGCAGTGAAGGGTCAGTAAATCAGCCCCAGCATTTT
CDR3 protein: CASSEGSVNQPQHF

J gene: TRBJ1-2
V gene: TRBV9
D gene: .
clone size: few
CDR3 DNA: TGTGCCAGCAGCGACGAAAGGGGTTGGTATGGCTACACCTTC
CDR3 protein: CASSDERGWYGYTF

J gene: TRBJ2-7
V gene: TRBV2
D gene: .
clone size: .
CDR3 DNA: TGTGCCAGCAGCCTGGACAGTCGCCACGAGCAGTACTTC
CDR3 protein: CASSLDSRHEQYF

J gene: TRBJ1-2
V gene: TRBV2
D gene: .
clone size: .
CDR3 DNA: TGTGCCAGCACGGGATGGGGCTATGGCTACACCTTC
CDR3 protein: CASTGWGYGYTF

J gene: TRBJ1-5
V gene: TRBV7-8
D gene: .
clone size: .
CDR3 DNA: TGTGCCAGCAGCTTTGGAGGGTTGGGAAATCAGCCCCAGCATTTT
CDR3 protein: CASSFGGLGNQPQHF

J gene: TRBJ1-6
V gene: TRBV7-9
D gene: .
clone size: .
CDR3 DNA: TGTGCCAGCAGCCGCTGGGCAGGGGATAATTCACCCCTCCACTTT
CDR3 protein: CASSRWAGDNSPLHF

J gene: TRBJ2-7
V gene: TRBV7-9
D gene: .
clone size: .
CDR3 DNA: TGTGCCAGCAGTCCTATTACACGGAAGGCGGTCTACGAGCAGTACTTC
CDR3 protein: CASSPITRKAVYEQYF

J gene: TRBJ2-1
V gene: TRBV19
D gene: .
clone size: .
CDR3 DNA: TGTGCCAGTACGGCGGGGTCGTCTGGGAAGGAGCAGTTCTTC
CDR3 protein: CASTAGSSGKEQFF

J gene: TRBJ1-2
V gene: TRBV15
D gene: .
clone size: few
CDR3 DNA: TGTGCCACCAGCCTGACCCGGGTCCGGGGTGGCTACACCTTC
CDR3 protein: CATSLTRVRGGYTF

J gene: TRBJ2-1
V gene: TRBV27
D gene: .
clone size: once
CDR3 DNA: TGTGCCAGCAGCTCAACTGACTGGTACAATGAGCAGTTCTTC
CDR3 protein: CASSSTDWYNEQFF

J gene: TRBJ2-3
V gene: TRBV30
D gene: TRBD2
clone size: .
CDR3 DNA: TGTGCCTGGTCAGGGCTAGCGGGAACCACAGATACGCAGTATTTT
CDR3 protein: CAWSGLAGTTDTQYF

J gene: TRBJ1-5
V gene: TRBV10-3
D gene: .
clone size: once
CDR3 DNA: TGTGCCATCAGTGACGGAGGAATCAATCAGCCCCAGCATTTT
CDR3 protein: CAISDGGINQPQHF

J gene: TRBJ1-4
V gene: TRBV6-6
D gene: .
clone size: few
CDR3 DNA: TGTGCCAGCCAACCCCCTCACAGGAATGAAAAACTGTTTTTT
CDR3 protein: CASQPPHRNEKLFF

J gene: TRBJ1-2
V gene: TRBV5-4
D gene: TRBD1
clone size: .
CDR3 DNA: TGTGCCAGCACCTTGACAGGGAGCGGCTACACCTTC
CDR3 protein: CASTLTGSGYTF

J gene: TRBJ2-7
V gene: TRBV6-5
D gene: TRBD2
clone size: .
CDR3 DNA: TGTGCCAGCAGTTACCGGGGGGACGAGCAGTACTTC
CDR3 protein: CASSYRGDEQYF

J gene: TRBJ2-1
V gene: TRBV5-1
D gene: TRBD2
clone size: .
CDR3 DNA: TGCGCCAGCAGCTATCCGCGGGGGGGCTCCTACAATGAGCAGTTCTTC
CDR3 protein: CASSYPRGGSYNEQFF

J gene: TRBJ2-3
V gene: TRBV18
D gene: .
clone size: .
CDR3 DNA: TGTGCCAGCTCACCGCCCGGGGTAGTAGATACGCAGTATTTT
CDR3 protein: CASSPPGVVDTQYF

J gene: TRBJ2-1
V gene: TRBV7-9
D gene: TRBD2
clone size: .
CDR3 DNA: TGTGCCAGCAGCTTAGCGGGAGGGCGGGAGGGCCGAGGAGGAAATGAGCAGTTCTTC
CDR3 protein: CASSLAGGREGRGGNEQFF

J gene: TRBJ1-1
V gene: TRBV19
D gene: .
clone size: .
CDR3 DNA: TGTGCCAGTACCCGTTCGACAGCGAACACTGAAGCTTTCTTT
CDR3 protein: CASTRSTANTEAFF

J gene: TRBJ1-4
V gene: TRBV19
D gene: .
clone size: .
CDR3 DNA: TGTGCCAGTAGTTTGGGACAAAAAATTAATGAAAAACTGTTTTTT
CDR3 protein: CASSLGQKINEKLFF